This TCR beta chain is from a study of cytomegalovirus exposure and HLA in healthy donors. It was with 60 Vbeta and 13 Jbeta primers that the PCR ran. Libraries were prepared by immunoSEQ multiplex PCR; TCRdb keeps only in-frame clonotypes and omits some of them. This repertoire comprises 75,000 to 95,000 clones; its ten largest clones make up around 1.6%. With respect to this clone: The antigen is unknown.

Regarding the study as a whole: Researchers reported that three CMV-associated chains were confirmed in vitro as CMV antigen-specific. Among CMV-associated TCR beta chains, most appeared HLA-restricted in a later analysis.

The material sequenced was PBMCs. This TCR derives from a woman aged 55-75 years in good health and CMV-seronegative.

The CDR3 here is CASSSVTSSYEQYF. The CDR3 DNA reads as TGTGCCAGCAGCTCCGTCACTAGCTCCTACGAGCAGTACTTC. The V gene is TRBV7-8, the J gene TRBJ2-5, with D possibly TRBD2 on 5 matching bases. The end of the DNA fits TRBJ2-7 better, so the J call may be wrong. This CDR3 region has 14 residues. Germline loops: CDR1 SGHVS, CDR2 FQNEAQ.